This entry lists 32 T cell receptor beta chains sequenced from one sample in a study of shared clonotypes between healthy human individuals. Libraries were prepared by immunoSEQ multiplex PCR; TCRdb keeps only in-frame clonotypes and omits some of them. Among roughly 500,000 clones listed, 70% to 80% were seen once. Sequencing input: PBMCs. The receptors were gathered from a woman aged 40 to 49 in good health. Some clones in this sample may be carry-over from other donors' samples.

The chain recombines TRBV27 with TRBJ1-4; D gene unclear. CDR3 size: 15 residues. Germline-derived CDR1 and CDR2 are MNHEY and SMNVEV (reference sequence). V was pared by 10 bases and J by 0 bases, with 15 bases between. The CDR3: CATRVAFATNEKLFF. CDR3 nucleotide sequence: TGTGCCACCCGGGTGGCGTTTGCAACTAATGAAAAACTGTTTTTT. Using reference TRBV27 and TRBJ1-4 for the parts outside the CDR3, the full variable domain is EAQVTQNPRYLITVTGKKLTVTCSQNMNHEYMSWYRQDPGLGLRQIYYSMNVEVTDKGDVPEGYKVSRKEKRNFPLILESPSPNQTSLYFCATRVAFATNEKLFFGSGTQLSVL.

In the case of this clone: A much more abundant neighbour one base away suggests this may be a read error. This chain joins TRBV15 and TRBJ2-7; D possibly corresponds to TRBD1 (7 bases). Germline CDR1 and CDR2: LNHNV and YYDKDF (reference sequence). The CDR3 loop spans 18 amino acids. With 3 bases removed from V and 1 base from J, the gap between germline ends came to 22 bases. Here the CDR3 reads CATSRFAGQSVSSYEQYF. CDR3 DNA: TGTGCCACCAGCAGGTTTGCGGGACAGAGTGTAAGTTCCTACGAGCAGTACTTC.

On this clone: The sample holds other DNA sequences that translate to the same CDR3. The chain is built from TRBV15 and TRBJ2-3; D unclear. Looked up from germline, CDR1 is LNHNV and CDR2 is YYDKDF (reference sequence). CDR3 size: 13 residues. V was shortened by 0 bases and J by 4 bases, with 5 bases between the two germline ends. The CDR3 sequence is CATSRDLADTQYF. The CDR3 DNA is TGTGCCACCAGCAGAGATCTGGCAGATACGCAGTATTTT.

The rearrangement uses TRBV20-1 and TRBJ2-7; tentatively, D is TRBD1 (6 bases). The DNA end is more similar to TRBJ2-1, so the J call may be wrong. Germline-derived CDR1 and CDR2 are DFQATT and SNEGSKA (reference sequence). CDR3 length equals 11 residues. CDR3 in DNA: TGCAGTGCCCAAGAGGGGGTACACCAGTTCTTC. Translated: CSAQEGVHQFF.

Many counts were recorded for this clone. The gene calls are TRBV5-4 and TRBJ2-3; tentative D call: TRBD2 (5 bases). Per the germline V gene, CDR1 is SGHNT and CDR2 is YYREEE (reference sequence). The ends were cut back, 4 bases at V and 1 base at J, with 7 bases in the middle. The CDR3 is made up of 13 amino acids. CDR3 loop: CASSRRGTDTQYF. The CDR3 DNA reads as TGTGCCAGCAGCCGGCGGGGCACAGATACGCAGTATTTT.

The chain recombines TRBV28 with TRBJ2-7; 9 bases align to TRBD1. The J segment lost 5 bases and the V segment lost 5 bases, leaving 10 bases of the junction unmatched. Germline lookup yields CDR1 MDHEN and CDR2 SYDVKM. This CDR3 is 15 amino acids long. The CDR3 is CASSLPGTGPNEQYF. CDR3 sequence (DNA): TGTGCCAGCAGTCTTCCCGGGACAGGGCCCAACGAGCAGTACTTC.

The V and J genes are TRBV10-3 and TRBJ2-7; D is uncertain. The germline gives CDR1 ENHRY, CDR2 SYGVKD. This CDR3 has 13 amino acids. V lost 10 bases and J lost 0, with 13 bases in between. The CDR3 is CATLGHPSYEQYF. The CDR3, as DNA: TGTGCCACCTTAGGGCATCCCTCCTACGAGCAGTACTTC.

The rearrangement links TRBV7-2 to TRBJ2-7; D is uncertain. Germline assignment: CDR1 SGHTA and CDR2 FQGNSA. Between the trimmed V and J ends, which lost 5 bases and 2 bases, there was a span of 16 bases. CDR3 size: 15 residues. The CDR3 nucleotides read TGTGCCAGCAGCCAACAATCGGAGACTGCCTACGAGCAGTACTTC. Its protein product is CASSQQSETAYEQYF.

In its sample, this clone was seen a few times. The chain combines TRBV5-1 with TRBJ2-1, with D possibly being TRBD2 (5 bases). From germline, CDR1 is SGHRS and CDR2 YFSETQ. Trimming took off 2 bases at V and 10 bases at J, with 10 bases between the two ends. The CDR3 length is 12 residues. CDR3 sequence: CASSLSGREQFF. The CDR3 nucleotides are TGCGCCAGCAGCTTAAGCGGCAGGGAGCAGTTCTTC.

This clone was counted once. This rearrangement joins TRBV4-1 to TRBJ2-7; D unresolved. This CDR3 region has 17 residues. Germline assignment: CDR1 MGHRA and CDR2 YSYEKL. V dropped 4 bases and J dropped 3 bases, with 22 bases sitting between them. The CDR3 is CASSPQLGRAHYYEQYF. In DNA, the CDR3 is TGCGCCAGCAGCCCTCAACTGGGCAGAGCCCACTACTACGAGCAGTACTTC.

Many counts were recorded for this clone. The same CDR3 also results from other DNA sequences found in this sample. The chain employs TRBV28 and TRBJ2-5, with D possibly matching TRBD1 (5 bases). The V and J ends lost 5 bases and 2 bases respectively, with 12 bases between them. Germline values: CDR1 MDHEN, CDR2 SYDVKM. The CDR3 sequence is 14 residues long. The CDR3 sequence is CASSPPTAQETQYF. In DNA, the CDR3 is TGTGCCAGCAGTCCTCCGACAGCTCAAGAGACCCAGTACTTC.

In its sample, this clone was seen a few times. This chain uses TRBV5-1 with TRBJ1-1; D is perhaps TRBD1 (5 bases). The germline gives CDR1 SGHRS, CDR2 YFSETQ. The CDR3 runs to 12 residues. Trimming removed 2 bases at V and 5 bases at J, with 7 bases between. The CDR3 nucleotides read TGCGCCAGCAGCTTTCGGGGGACTGAAGCTTTCTTT. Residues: CASSFRGTEAFF.

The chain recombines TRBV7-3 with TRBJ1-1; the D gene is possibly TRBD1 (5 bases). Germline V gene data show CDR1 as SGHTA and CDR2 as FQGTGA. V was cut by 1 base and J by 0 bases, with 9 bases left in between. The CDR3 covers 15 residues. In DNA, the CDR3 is TGTGCCAGCAGCTTAAACGGGGGGATGAACACTGAAGCTTTCTTT. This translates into CASSLNGGMNTEAFF. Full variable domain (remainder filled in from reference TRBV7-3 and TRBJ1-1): GAGVSQTPSNKVTEKGKYVELRCDPISGHTALYWYRQSLGQGPEFLIYFQGTGAADDSGLPNDRFFAVRPEGSVSTLKIQRTERGDSAVYLCASSLNGGMNTEAFFGQGTRLTVV.

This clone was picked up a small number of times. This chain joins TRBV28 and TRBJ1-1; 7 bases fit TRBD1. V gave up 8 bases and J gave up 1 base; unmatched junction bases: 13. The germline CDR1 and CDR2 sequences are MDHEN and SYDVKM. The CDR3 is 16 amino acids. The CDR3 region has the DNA TGTGCCAGCGGACTAGGGGGCGCGGTAACGAACACTGAAGCTTTCTTT. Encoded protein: CASGLGGAVTNTEAFF. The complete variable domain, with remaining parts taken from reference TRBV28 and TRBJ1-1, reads DVKVTQSSRYLVKRTGEKVFLECVQDMDHENMFWYRQDPGLGLRLIYFSYDVKMKEKGDIPEGYSVSREKKERFSLILESASTNQTSMYLCASGLGGAVTNTEAFFGQGTRLTVV.

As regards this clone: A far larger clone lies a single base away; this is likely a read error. The CDR3 DNA reads as TGTGCCAGCTCACCAGGACTAGCGGAAGCTAATGAGCAGTTCTTC. Translating it yields CASSPGLAEANEQFF. The rearrangement links TRBV18 to TRBJ2-1, with TRBD2 matching 10 bases. The V segment lost 2 bases and the J segment 7 bases; nucleotides outside the gene matches: 5. Germline V gives CDR1 KGHSH, CDR2 LQKENI. CDR3 length: 15 residues. Supplemented by reference TRBV18 and TRBJ2-1, the full variable domain reads NAGVMQNPRHLVRRRGQEARLRCSPMKGHSHVYWYRQLPEEGLKFMVYLQKENIIDESGMPKERFSAEFPKEGPSILRIQQVVRGDSAAYFCASSPGLAEANEQFFGPGTRLTVL.

The CDR3 reads CASSPGQGRTQYF. The DNA of the CDR3 is TGTGCCAGCAGTCCCGGACAGGGGAGGACCCAGTACTTC. The chain carries TRBV28 and TRBJ2-5; 9 bases are shared with TRBD1. The CDR3 loop spans 13 amino acids. CDR1 is MDHEN and CDR2 is SYDVKM in the germline V gene. The V gene end was trimmed by 5 bases and the J gene end by 7 bases; junction bases not matched to a gene: 5.

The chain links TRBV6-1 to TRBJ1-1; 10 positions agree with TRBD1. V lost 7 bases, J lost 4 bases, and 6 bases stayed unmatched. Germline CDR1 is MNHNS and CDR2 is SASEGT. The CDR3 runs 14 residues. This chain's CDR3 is CASTQDRGPTEAFF. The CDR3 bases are TGTGCCAGCACTCAAGACAGGGGGCCCACTGAAGCTTTCTTT.

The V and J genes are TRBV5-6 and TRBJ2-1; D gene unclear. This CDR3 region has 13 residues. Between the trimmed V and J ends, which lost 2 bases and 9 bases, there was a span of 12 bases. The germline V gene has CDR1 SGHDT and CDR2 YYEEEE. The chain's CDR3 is CASSLGPVGEQFF. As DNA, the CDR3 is TGTGCCAGCAGCTTAGGCCCCGTTGGTGAGCAGTTCTTC. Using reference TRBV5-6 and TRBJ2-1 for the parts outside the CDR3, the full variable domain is DAGVTQSPTHLIKTRGQQVTLRCSPKSGHDTVSWYQQALGQGPQFIFQYYEEEERQRGNFPDRFSGHQFPNYSSELNVNALLLGDSALYLCASSLGPVGEQFFGPGTRLTVL.

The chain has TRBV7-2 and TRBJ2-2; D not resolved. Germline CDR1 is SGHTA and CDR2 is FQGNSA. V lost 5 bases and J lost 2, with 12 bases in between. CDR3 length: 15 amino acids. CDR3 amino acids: CASSPVDVNTGELFF. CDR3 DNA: TGTGCCAGCAGCCCTGTTGACGTAAACACCGGGGAGCTGTTTTTT.

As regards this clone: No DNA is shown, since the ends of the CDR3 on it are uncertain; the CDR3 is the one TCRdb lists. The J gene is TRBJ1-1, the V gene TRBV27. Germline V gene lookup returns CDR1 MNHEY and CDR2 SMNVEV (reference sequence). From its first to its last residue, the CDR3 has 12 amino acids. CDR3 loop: CASSFFGSRAFF.

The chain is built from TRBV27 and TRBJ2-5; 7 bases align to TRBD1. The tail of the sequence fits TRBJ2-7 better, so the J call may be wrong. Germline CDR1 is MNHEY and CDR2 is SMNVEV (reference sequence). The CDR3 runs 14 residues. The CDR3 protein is CASSLLTGSYEQYF. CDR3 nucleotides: TGTGCCAGCAGTCTCCTGACAGGGTCCTACGAGCAGTACTTC.

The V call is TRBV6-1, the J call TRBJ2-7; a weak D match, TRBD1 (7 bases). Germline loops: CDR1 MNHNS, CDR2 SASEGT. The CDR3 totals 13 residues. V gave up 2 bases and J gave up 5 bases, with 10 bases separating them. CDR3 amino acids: CASSEQGEDEQYF. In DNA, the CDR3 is TGTGCCAGCAGTGAACAGGGGGAGGACGAGCAGTACTTC.

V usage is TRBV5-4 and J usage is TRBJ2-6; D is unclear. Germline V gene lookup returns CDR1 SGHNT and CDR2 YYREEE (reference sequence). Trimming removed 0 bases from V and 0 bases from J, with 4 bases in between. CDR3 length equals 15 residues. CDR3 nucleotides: TGTGCCAGCAGCTTGGATATCTCTGGGGCCAACGTCCTGACTTTC. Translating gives CASSLDISGANVLTF.

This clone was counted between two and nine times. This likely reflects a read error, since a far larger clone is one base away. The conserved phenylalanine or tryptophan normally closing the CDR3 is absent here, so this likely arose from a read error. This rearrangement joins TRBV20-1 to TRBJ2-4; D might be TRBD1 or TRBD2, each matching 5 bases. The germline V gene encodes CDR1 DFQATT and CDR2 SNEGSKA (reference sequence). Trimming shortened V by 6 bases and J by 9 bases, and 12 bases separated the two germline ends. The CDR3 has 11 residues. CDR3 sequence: CSARSGTIQYL. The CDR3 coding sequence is TGCAGTGCCAGGTCCGGGACCATTCAGTACCTC.

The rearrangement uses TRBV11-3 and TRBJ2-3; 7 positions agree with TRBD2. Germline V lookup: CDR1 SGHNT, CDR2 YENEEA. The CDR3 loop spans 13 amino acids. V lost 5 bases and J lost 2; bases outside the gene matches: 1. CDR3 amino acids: CASSLAVTDTQYF. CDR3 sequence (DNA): TGTGCCAGCAGCCTAGCGGTCACAGATACGCAGTATTTT.

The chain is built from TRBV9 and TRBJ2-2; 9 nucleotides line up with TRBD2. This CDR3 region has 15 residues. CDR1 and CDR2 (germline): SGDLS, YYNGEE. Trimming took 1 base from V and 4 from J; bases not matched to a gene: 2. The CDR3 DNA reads TGTGCCAGCAGCGTACGCGGGAGGGGCACCGGGGAGCTGTTTTTT. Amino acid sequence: CASSVRGRGTGELFF.

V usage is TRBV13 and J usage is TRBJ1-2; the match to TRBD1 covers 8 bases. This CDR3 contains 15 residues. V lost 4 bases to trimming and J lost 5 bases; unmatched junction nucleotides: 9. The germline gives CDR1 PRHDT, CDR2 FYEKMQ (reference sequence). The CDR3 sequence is CASSSHLDRGYGYTF. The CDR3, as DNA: TGTGCCAGCAGCTCTCACCTAGACAGGGGTTATGGCTACACCTTC.

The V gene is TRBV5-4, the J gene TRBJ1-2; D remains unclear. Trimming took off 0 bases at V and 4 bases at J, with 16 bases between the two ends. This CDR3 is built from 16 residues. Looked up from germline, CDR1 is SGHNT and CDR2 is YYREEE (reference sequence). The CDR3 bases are TGTGCCAGCAGCTTGGGACCACTATTCGACGGCTATGGCTACACCTTC. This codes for CASSLGPLFDGYGYTF.

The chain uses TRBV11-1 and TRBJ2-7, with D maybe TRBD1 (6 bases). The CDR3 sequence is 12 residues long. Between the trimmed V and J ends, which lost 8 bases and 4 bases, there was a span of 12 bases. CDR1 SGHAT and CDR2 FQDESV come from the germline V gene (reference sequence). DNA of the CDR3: TGTGCCAGCGGGACACCCGATTACGAGCAGTACTTC. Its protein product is CASGTPDYEQYF. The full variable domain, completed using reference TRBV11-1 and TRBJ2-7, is EAEVAQSPRYKITEKSQAVAFWCDPISGHATLYWYRQILGQGPELLVQFQDESVVDDSQLPKDRFSAERLKGVDSTLKIQPAELGDSAMYLCASGTPDYEQYFGPGTRLTVT.

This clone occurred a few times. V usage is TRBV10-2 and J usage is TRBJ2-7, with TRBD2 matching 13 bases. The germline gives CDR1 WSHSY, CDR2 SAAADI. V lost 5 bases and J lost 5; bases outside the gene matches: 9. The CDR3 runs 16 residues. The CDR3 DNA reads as TGCGCCAGCAGTTCTCGGACTAGCGGGAGCTTCAACGAGCAGTACTTC. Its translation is CASSSRTSGSFNEQYF.

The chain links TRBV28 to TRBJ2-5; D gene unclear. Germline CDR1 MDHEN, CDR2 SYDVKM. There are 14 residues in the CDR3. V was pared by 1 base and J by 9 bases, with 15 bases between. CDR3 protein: CASSLSAVLSAQYF. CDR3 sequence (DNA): TGTGCCAGCAGTTTATCTGCAGTTCTCTCGGCCCAGTACTTC. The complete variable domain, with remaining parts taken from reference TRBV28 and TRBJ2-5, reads DVKVTQSSRYLVKRTGEKVFLECVQDMDHENMFWYRQDPGLGLRLIYFSYDVKMKEKGDIPEGYSVSREKKERFSLILESASTNQTSMYLCASSLSAVLSAQYFGPGTRLLVL.

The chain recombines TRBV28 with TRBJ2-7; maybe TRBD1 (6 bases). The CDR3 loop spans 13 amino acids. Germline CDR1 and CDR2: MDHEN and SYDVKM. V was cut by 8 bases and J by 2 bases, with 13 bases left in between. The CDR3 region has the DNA TGTGCCAGCGGGCAGGGGCCTACCTACGAGCAGTACTTC. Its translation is CASGQGPTYEQYF.